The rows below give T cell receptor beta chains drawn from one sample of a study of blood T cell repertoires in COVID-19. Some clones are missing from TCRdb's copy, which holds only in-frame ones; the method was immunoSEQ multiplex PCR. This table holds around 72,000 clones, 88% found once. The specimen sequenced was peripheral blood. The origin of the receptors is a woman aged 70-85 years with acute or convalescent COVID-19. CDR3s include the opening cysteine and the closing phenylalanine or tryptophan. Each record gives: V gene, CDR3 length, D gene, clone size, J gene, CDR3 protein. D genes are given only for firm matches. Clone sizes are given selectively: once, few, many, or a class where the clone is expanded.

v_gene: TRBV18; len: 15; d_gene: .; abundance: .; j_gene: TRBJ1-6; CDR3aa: CASSLTQVYNSPLHF
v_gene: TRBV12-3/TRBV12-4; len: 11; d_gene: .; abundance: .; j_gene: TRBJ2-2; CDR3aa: CASSSFGELFF
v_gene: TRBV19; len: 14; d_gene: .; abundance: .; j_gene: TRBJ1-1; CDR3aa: CASESGGLNTEAFF
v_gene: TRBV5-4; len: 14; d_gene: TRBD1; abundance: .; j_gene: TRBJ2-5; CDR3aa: CASSSDRGIGTQYF
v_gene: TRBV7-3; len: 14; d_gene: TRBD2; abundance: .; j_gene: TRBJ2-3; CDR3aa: CASSLRGDTDTQYF
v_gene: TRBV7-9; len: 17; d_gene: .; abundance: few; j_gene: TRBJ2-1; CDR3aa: CASRSAGTVFSYNEQFF
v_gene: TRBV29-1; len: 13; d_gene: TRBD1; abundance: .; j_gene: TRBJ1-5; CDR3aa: CSVRTGSNQPQHF
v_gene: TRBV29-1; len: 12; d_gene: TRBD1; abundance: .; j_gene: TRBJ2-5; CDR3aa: CSVDRGIETQYF
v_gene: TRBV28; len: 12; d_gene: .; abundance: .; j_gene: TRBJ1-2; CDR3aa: CASSLGGGGYTF
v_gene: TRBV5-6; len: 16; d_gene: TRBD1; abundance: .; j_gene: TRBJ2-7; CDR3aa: CASSSSGTGVPYEQYF
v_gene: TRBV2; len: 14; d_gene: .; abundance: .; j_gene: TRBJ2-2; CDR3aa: CASRRARGTGELFF
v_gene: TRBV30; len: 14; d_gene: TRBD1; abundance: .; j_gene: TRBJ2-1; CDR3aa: CAWNRDRAEGEQFF
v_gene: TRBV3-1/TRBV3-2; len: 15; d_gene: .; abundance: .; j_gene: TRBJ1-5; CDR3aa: CASSQQGSGNQPQHF
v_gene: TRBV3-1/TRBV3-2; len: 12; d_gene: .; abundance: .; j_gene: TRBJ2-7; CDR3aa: CASSPNEDEQYF
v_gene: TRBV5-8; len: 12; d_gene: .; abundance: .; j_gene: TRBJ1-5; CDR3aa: CASSFLDQPQHF
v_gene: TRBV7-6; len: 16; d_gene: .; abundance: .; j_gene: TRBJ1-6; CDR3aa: CASSPRGSVNNSPLHF
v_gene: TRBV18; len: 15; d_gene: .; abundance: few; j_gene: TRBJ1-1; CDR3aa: CASSPSVEVNTEAFF
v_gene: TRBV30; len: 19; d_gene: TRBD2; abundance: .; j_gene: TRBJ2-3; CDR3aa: CAWRSPKVSGGGLADTQYF
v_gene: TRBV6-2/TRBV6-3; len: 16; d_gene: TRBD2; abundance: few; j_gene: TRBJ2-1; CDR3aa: CASSYSKRERYDEQFF
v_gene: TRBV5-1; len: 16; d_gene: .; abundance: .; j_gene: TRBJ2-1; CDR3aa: CASSLGGTGSYNEQFF
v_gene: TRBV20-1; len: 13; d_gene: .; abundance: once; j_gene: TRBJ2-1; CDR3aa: CSASGGNYNEQFF
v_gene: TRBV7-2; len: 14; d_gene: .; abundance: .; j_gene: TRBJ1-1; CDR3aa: CASSPSLLEAEAFF
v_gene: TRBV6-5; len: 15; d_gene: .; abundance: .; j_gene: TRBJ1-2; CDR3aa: CASSYRGLQGGGYTF
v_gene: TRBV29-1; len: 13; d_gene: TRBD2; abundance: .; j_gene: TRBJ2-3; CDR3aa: CSVSRGGADTQYF
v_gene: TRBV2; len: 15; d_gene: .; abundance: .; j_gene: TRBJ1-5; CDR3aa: CASSVGGRGNQPQHF
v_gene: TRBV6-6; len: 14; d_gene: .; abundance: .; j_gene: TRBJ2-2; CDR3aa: CASSYSSRDGVLFF
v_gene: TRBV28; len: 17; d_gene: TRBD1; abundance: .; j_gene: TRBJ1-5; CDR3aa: CASSLTGGRYSNQPQHF
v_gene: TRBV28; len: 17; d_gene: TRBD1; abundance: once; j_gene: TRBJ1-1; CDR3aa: CASSLIRSRTGPTEAFF
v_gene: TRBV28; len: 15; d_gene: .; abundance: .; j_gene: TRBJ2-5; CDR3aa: CASSPDTGAQETQYF
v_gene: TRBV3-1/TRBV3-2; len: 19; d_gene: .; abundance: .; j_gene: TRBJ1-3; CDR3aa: CASSRAAPDSTYFGNTIYF
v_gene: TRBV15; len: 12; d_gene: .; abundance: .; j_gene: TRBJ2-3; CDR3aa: CATSPGLDTQYF
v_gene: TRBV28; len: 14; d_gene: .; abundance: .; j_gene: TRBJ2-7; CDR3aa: CASSLRNTPYEQYF
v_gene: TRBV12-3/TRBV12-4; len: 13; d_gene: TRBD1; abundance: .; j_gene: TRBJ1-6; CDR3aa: CASSLGQGARSHF
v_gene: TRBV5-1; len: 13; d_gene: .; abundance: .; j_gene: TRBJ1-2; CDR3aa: CASSLADLWGYTF
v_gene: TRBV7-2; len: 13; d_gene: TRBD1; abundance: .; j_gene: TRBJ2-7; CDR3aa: CASSHDRGYEQYF
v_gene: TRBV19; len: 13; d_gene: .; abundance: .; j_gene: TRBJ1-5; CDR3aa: CASTPGLNQPQHF
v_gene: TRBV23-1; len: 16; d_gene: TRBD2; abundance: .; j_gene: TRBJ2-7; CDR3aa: CASVNPRREDRGEQYF
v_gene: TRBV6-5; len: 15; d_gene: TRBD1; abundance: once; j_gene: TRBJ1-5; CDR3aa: CASTGTGWVPEPQHF
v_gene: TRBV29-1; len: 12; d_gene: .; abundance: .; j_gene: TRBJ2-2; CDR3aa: CSVRRDTGELFF
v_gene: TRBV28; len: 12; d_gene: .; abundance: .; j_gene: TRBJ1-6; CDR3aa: CASTRDNSPLHF
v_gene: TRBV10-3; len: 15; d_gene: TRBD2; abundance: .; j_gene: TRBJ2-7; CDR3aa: CAISDARDAGGEQYF
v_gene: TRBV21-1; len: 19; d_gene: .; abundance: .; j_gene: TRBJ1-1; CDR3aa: CASISHPSIREGARTEAFF
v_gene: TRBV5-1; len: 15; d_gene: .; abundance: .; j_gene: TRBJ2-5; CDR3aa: CASTDRRVNQETQYF
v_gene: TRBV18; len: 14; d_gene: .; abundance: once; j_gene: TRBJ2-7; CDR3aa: CASSPATGSYEQYF
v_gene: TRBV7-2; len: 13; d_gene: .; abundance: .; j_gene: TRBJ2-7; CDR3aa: CASSYPTLYEQYF
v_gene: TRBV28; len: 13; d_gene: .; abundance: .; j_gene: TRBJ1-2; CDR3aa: CASSFGQNYGYTF
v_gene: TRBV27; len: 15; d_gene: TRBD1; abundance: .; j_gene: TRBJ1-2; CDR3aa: CASSARDRPLYGYTF
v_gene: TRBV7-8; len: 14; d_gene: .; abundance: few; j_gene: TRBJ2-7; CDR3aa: CASSLSQGPYEQYF